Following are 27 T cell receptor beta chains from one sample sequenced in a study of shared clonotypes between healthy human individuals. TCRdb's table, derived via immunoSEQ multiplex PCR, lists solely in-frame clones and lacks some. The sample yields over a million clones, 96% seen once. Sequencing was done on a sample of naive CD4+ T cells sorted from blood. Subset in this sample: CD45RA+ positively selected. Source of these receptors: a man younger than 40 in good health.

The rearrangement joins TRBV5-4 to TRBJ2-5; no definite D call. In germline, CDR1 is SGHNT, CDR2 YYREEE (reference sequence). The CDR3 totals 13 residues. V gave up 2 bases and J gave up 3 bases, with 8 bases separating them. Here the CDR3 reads CASSFWAEETQYF. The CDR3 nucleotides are TGTGCCAGCAGCTTCTGGGCTGAAGAGACCCAGTACTTC.

The CDR3 here is CASSFTAGLAGDEQYF. The CDR3, as DNA: TGCGCCAGCAGCTTCACGGCCGGACTAGCGGGGGACGAGCAGTACTTC. This sequence joins TRBV5-1 and TRBJ2-7, with 13 bases identical to TRBD2. V gave up 2 bases and J gave up 5 bases; unmatched junction bases: 7. This CDR3 spans 16 amino acids. Germline CDR1 reads SGHRS; CDR2 reads YFSETQ.

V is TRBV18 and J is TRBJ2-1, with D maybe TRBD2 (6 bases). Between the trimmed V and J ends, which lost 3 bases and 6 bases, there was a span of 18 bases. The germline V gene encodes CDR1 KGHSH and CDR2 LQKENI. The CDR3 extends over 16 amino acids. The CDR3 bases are TGTGCCAGCTCACCCCTCCCCCCGGGGGTGGGCAATGAGCAGTTCTTC. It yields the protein CASSPLPPGVGNEQFF.

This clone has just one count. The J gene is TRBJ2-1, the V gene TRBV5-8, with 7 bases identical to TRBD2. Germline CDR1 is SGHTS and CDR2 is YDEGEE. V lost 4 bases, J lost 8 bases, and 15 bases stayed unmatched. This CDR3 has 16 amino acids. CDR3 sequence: CASSHGGLPEVDEQFF. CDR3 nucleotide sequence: TGTGCCAGCAGCCACGGGGGACTACCCGAGGTAGATGAGCAGTTCTTC. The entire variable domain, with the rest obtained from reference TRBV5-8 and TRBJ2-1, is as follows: EAGVTQSPTHLIKTRGQQATLRCSPISGHTSVYWYQQALGLGLQFLLWYDEGEERNRGNFPPRFSGRQFPNYSSELNVNALELEDSALYLCASSHGGLPEVDEQFFGPGTRLTVL.

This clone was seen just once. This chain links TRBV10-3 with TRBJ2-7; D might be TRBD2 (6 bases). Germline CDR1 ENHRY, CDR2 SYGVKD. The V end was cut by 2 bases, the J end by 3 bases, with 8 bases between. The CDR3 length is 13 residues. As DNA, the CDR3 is TGTGCCATCAGTGAGGGGGACTTCTACGAGCAGTACTTC. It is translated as CAISEGDFYEQYF.

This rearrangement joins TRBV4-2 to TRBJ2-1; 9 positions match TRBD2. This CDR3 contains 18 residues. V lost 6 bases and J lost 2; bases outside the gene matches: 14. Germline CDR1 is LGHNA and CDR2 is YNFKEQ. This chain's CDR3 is CASRGGIGLAQTYNEQFF. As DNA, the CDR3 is TGTGCCAGCAGGGGGGGGATCGGACTAGCGCAGACCTACAATGAGCAGTTCTTC.

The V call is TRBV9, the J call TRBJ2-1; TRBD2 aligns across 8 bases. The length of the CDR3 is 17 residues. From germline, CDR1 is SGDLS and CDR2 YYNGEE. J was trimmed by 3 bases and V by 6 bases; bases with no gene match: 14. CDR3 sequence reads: CASTTGTRAEGYNEQFF. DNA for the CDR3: TGTGCCAGCACCACCGGGACTAGGGCCGAGGGCTACAATGAGCAGTTCTTC.

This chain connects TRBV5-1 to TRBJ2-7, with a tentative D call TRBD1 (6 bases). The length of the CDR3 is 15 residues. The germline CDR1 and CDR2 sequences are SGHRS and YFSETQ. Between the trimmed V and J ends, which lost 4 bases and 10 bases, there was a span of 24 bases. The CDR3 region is CASSHPPDSDSRQYF. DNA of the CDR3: TGCGCCAGCAGCCATCCGCCGGACAGCGATTCCCGACAGTACTTC.

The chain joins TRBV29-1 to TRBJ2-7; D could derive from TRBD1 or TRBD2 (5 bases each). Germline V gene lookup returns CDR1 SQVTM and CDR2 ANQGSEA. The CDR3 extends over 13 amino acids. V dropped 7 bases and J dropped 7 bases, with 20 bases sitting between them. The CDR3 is CSGLLNGAGEQYF. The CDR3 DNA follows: TGCAGCGGACTCCTTAACGGGGCAGGGGAGCAGTACTTC.

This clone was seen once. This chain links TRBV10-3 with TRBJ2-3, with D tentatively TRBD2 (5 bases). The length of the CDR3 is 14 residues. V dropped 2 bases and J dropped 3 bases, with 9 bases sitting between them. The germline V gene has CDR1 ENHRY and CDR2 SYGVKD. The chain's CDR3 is CAISERTLTDTQYF. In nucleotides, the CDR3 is TGTGCCATCAGTGAGCGGACTTTGACAGATACGCAGTATTTT.

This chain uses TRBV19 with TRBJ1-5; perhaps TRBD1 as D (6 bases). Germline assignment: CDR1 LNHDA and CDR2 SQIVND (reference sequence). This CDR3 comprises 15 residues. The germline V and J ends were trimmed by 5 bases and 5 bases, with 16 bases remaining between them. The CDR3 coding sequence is TGTGCCAGTAGTCCTGTCGACAGGATCCATCAGCCCCAGCATTTT. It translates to CASSPVDRIHQPQHF.

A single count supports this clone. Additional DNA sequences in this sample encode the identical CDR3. The CDR3 reads CASDRASEQYF. The CDR3 region has the DNA TGTGCCTCAGACAGGGCGAGCGAGCAGTACTTC. The V call is TRBV6-1, the J call TRBJ2-7; 7 nucleotides match TRBD1. V gave up 11 bases and J gave up 6 bases; unmatched junction bases: 7. Germline V gene sequence: CDR1 MNHNS, CDR2 SASEGT. The CDR3 is made up of 11 amino acids.

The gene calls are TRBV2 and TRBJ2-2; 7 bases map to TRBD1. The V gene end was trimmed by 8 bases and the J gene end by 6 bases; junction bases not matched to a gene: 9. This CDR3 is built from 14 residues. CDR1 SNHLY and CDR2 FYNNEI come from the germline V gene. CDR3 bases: TGTGCCAGCTTGAGAGGGGGCGGTGCCGGGGAGCTGTTTTTT. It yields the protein CASLRGGGAGELFF.

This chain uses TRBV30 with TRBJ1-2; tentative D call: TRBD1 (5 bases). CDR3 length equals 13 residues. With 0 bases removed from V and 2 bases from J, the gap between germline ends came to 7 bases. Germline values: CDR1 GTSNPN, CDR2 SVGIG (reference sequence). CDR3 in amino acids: CAWSVTVNYGYTF. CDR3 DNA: TGTGCCTGGAGTGTGACAGTCAACTATGGCTACACCTTC.

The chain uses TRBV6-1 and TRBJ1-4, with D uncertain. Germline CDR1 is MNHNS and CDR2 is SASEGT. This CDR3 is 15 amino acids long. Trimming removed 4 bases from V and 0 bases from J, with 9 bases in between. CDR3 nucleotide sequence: TGTGCCAGCAGTGGGCAGGCGGCAACTAATGAAAAACTGTTTTTT. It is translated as CASSGQAATNEKLFF.

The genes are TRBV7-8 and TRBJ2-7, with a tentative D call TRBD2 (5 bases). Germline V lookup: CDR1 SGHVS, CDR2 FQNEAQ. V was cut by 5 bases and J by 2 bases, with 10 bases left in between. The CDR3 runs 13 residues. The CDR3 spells CASSEQRTYEQYF. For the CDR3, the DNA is TGTGCCAGCAGCGAACAGCGGACCTACGAGCAGTACTTC.

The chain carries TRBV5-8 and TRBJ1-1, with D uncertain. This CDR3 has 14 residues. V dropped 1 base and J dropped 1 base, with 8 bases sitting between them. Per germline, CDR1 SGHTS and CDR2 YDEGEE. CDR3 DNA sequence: TGTGCCAGCAGCTTGAATAGTCCGAACACTGAAGCTTTCTTT. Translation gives CASSLNSPNTEAFF.

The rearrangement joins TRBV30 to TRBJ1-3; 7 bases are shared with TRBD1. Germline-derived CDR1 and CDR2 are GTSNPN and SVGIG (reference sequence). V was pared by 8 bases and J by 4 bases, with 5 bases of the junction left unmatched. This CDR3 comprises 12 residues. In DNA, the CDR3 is TGTGCCAGCAAGGACAGGGGAAACACCATATATTTT. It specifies CASKDRGNTIYF. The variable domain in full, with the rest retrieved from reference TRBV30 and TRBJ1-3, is SQTIHQWPATLVQPVGSPLSLECTVEGTSNPNLYWYRQAAGRGLQLLFYSVGIGQISSEVPQNLSASRPQDRQFILSSKKLLLSDSGFYLCASKDRGNTIYFGEGSWLTVV.

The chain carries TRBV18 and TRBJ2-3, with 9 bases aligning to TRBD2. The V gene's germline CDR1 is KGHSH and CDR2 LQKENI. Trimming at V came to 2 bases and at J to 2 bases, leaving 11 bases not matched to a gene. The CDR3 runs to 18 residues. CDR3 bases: TGTGCCAGCTCACCAACCGCGGGAGGGCTTCGATCCACAGATACGCAGTATTTT. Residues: CASSPTAGGLRSTDTQYF.

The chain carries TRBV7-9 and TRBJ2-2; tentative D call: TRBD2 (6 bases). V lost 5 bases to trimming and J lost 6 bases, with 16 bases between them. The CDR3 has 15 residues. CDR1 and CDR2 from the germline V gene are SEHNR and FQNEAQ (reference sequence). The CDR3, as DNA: TGTGCCAGCAGCCGGAGGGGAGGAAGAGCCGGGGAGCTGTTTTTT. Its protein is CASSRRGGRAGELFF.

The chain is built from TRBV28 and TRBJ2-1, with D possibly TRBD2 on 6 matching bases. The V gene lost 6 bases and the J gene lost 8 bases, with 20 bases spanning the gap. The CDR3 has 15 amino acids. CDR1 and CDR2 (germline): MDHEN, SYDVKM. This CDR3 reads CASSQAGRTRHEQFF. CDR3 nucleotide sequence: TGTGCCAGCAGCCAAGCGGGTCGGACAAGGCATGAGCAGTTCTTC.

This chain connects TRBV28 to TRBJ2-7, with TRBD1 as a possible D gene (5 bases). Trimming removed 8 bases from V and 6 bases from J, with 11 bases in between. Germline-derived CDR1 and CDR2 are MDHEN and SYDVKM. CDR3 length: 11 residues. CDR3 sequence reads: CASGRAAEQYF. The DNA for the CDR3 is TGTGCCAGCGGCAGGGCCGCCGAGCAGTACTTC.

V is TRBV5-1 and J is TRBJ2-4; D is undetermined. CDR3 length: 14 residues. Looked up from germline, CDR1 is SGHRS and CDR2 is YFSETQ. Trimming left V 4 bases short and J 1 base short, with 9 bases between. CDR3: CASSESVAKNIQYF. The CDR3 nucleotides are TGCGCCAGCAGCGAGTCCGTGGCCAAAAACATTCAGTACTTC.

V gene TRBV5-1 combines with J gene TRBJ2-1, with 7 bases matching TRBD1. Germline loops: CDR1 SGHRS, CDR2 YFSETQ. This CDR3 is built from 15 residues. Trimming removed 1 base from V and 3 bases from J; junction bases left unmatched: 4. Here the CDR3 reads CASSLPGQLYNEQFF. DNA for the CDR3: TGCGCCAGCAGCTTGCCGGGACAGCTCTACAATGAGCAGTTCTTC.

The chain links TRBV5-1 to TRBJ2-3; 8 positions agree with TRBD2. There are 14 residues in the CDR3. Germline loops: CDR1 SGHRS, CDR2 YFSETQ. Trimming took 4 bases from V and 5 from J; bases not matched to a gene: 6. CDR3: CASSPGLGEDTQYF. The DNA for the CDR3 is TGCGCCAGCAGCCCGGGACTAGGAGAAGATACGCAGTATTTT.

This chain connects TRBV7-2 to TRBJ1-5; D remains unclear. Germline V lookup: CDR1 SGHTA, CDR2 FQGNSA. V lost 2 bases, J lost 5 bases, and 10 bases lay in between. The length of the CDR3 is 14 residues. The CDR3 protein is CASSLFSGDQPQHF. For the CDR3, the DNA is TGTGCCAGCAGCTTATTTTCGGGAGATCAGCCCCAGCATTTT.

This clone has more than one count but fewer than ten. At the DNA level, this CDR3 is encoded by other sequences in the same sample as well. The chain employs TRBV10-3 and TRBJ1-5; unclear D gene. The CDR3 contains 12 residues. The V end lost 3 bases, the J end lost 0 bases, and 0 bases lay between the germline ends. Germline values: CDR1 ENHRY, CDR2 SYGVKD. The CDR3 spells CAISDSNQPQHF. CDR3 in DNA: TGTGCCATCAGTGATAGCAATCAGCCCCAGCATTTT.